This is a list of T cell receptor beta chains from one sample in a study of T cells in Graves' hyperthyroidism and ophthalmopathy. From the multiplex PCR reads, TCRdb called clonotypes with MiXCR, one entry per CDR3 protein. The data hold a few hundred thousand distinct CDR3 sequences, with about 17% observed a single time. The sequenced sample consisted of blood. The receptors come from a man aged 40-55 years with Graves' hyperthyroidism. CDR3s include the opening cysteine and the closing phenylalanine or tryptophan. Size is stated for part of the rows, as once, few or many counts, or as a class when the clone is expanded.

abundance,j_gene,v_gene,CDR3aa
many,TRBJ1-1,TRBV7-9,CASSGGLGNTEAFF
many,TRBJ2-3,TRBV18,CASSPPGGRITDTQYF
many,TRBJ1-6,TRBV7-9,CASSLDHRGSPLHF
many,TRBJ1-1,TRBV20-1,CSAREPGTDTEAFF
many,TRBJ2-1,TRBV30,CAYLDRGLYNEQFF
-,TRBJ1-4,TRBV9,CASSVVLGVNEKLFF
few,TRBJ2-2,TRBV10-3,CAISPAVGSPGELFF
-,TRBJ2-1,TRBV5-4,CASSAQGDEQFF
-,TRBJ2-1,TRBV2,CASTGTNPSYNEQFF
many,TRBJ1-4,TRBV2,CASRGVKEKLFF